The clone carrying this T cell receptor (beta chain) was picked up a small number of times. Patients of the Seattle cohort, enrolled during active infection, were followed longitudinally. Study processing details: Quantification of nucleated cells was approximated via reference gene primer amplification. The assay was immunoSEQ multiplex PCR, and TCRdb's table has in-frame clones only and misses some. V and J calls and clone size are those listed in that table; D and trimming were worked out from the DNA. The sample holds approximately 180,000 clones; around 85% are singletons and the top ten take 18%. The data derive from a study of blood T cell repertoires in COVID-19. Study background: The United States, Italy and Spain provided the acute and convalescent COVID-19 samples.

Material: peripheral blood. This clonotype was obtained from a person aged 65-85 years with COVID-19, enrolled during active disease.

CDR3 protein: CASSESGLDTEAFF. CDR3 in DNA: TGTGCCAGCAGTGAAAGTGGGCTTGACACTGAAGCTTTCTTT. V usage is TRBV6-1 and J usage is TRBJ1-1; no reliable D call. The V and J ends lost 2 bases and 3 bases respectively, with 10 bases between them. Germline values: CDR1 MNHNS, CDR2 SASEGT. The CDR3 runs to 14 residues.